This TCR beta chain was captured by sequencing in a study of regulatory T cells in long-lasting Graves disease. The time point was: newly diagnosed GD, antithyroid drugs for less than 3 months. Following extraction of RNA from PBMCs, that RNA was used to make the TCR library. The CDR3 runs 13 residues. Trimming pared 6 bases from V and 2 bases from J, leaving 12 bases between. The V gene's germline CDR1 is SQVTM and CDR2 ANQGSEA. Through Arm-PCR of CDR3 regions and iRepertoire HTBI primers, TCR beta libraries were built. TCRdb itself ran the multiplex PCR reads through MiXCR, one entry per CDR3 protein. There are about 440,000 distinct CDR3 sequences in the sample; around 15% occur only once, and roughly 23% lies in the top ten. This sample was also put to use in a study of T cells in Graves' hyperthyroidism and ophthalmopathy.

The chain carries TRBV29-1 and TRBJ2-3; D is unclear. The sample here was peripheral blood mononuclear cells (PBMCs), taken at new diagnosis, from a patient treated with antithyroid drugs. The clonotype originates from a woman in her late teens or twenties with Graves disease. CDR3 sequence: CSVDRAATDTQYF. CDR3 coding DNA: TGCAGCGTGGACCGGGCCGCCACAGATACGCAGTATTTT.